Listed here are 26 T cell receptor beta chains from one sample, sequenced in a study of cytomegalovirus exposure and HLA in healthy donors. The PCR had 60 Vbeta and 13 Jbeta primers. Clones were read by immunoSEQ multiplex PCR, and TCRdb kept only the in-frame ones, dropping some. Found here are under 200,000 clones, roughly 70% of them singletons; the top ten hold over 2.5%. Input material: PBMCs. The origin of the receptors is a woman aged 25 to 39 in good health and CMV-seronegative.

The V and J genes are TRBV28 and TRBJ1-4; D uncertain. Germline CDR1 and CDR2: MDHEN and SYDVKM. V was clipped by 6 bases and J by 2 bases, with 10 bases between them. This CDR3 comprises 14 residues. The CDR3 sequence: CASSEGGTNEKLFF. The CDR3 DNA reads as TGTGCCAGCAGCGAGGGTGGGACTAATGAAAAACTGTTTTTT.

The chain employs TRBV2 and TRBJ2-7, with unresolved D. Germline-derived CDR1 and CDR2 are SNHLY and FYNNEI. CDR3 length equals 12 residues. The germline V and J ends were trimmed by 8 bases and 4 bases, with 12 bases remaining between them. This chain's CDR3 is CASVGGGYEQYF. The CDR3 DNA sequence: TGTGCCAGCGTGGGTGGCGGTTACGAGCAGTACTTC.

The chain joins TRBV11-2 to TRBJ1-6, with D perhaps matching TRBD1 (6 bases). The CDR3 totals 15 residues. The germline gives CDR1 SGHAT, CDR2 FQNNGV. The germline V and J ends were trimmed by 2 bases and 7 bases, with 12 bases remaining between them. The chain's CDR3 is CASSLLGQTNSPLHF. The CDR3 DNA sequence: TGTGCCAGCAGCTTACTCGGACAGACAAATTCACCCCTCCACTTT.

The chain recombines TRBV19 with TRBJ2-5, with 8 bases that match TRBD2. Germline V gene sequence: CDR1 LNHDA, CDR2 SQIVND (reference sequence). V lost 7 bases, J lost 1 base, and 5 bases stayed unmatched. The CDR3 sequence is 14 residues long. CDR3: CASTPGGFQETQYF. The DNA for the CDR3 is TGTGCCAGTACCCCGGGAGGGTTCCAAGAGACCCAGTACTTC.

CDR3 DNA: TGTGCCAGCAGTAAGATACTTCAAGAGACCCAGTACTTC. It specifies CASSKILQETQYF. The rearrangement links TRBV6-4 to TRBJ2-5; D is uncertain. CDR1 and CDR2 from the germline V gene are MRHNA and SNTAGT. The CDR3 is 13 amino acids. Trimming cost V 5 bases and J 2 bases, with 9 bases left between them.

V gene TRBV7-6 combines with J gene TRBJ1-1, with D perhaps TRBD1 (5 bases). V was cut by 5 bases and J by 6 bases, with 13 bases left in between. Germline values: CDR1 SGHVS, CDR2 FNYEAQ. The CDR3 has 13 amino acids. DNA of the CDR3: TGTGCCAGCAGCCCGACAGCGACGGCTGAAGCTTTCTTT. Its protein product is CASSPTATAEAFF.

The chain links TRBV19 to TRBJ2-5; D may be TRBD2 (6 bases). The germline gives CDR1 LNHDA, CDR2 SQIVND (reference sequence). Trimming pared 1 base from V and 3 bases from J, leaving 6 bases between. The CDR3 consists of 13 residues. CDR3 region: CASSIVAEETQYF. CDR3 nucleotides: TGTGCCAGTAGTATAGTAGCGGAAGAGACCCAGTACTTC.

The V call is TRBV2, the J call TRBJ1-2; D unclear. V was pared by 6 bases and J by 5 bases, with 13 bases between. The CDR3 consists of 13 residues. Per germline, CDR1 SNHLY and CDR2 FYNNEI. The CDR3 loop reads CASSGPGRYGYTF. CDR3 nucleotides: TGTGCCAGCAGCGGACCGGGGAGATATGGCTACACCTTC.

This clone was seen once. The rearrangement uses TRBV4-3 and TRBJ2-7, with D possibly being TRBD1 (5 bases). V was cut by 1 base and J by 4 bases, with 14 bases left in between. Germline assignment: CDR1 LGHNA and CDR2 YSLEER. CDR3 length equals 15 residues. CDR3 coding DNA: TGCGCCAGCAGCCAAGTTCCGGACATAAAATACGAGCAGTACTTC. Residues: CASSQVPDIKYEQYF.

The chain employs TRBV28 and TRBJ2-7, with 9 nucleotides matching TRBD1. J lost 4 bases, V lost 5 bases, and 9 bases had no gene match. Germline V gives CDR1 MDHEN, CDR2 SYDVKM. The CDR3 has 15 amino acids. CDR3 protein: CASSPSTGGKYEQYF. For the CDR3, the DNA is TGTGCCAGCAGTCCTTCGACAGGGGGAAAATACGAGCAGTACTTC.

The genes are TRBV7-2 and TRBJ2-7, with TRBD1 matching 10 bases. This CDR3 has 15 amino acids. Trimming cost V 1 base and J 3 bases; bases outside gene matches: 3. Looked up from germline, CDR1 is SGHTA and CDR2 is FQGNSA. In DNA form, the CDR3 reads TGTGCCAGCAGCTTAGGACAGGGGGCGGGCTACGAGCAGTACTTC. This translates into CASSLGQGAGYEQYF.

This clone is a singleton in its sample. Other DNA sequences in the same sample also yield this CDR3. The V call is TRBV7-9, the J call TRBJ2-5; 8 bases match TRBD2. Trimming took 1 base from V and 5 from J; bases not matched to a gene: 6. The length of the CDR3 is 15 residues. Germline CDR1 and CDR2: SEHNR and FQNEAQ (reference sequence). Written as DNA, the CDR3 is TGTGCCAGCAGCTTAGGGGCGGGGGGCCAGGAGACCCAGTACTTC. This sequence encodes CASSLGAGGQETQYF.

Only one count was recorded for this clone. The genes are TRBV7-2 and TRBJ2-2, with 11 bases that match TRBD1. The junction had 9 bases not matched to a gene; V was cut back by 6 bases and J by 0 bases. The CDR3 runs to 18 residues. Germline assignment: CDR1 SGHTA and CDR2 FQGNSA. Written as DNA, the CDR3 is TGTGCCAGCAGATCGGACAGGGGGCAAGTCGCGAACACCGGGGAGCTGTTTTTT. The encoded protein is CASRSDRGQVANTGELFF.

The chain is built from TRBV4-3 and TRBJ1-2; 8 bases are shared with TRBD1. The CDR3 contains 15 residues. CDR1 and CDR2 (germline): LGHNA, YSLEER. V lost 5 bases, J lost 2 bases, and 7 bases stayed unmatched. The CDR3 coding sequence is TGCGCCAGCAGCTCACAGGGGGAGCGCAACTATGGCTACACCTTC. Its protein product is CASSSQGERNYGYTF.

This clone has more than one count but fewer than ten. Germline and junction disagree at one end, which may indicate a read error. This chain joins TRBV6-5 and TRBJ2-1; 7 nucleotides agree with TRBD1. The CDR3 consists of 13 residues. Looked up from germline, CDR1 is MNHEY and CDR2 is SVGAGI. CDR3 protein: CASTYTGAHEQFF. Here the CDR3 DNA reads TGTGCCAGCACTTACACAGGGGCCCATGAGCAGTTCTTC.

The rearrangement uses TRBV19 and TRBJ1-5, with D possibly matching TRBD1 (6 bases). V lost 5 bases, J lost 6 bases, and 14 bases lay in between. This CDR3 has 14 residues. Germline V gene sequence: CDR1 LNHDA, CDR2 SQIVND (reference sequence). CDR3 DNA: TGTGCCAGTAGTCAGACAGGAGGAGGTCAGCCCCAGCATTTT. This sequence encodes CASSQTGGGQPQHF.

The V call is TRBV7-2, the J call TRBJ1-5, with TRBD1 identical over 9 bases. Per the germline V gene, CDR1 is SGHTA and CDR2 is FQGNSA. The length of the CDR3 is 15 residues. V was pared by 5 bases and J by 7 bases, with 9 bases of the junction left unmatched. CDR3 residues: CASSTGTGYYQPQHF. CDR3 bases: TGTGCCAGCAGCACCGGGACAGGGTACTACCAGCCCCAGCATTTT.

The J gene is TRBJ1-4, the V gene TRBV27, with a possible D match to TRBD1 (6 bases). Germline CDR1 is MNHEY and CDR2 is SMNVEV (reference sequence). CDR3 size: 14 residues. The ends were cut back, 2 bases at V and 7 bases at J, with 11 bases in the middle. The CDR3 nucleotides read TGTGCCAGCAGTTTAAAGGGGGGGAGTGAAAAACTGTTTTTT. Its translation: CASSLKGGSEKLFF. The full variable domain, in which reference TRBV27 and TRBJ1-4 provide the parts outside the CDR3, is EAQVTQNPRYLITVTGKKLTVTCSQNMNHEYMSWYRQDPGLGLRQIYYSMNVEVTDKGDVPEGYKVSRKEKRNFPLILESPSPNQTSLYFCASSLKGGSEKLFFGSGTQLSVL.

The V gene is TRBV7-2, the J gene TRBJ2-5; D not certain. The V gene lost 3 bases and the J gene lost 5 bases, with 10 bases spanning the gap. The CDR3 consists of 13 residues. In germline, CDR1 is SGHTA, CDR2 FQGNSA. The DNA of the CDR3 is TGTGCCAGCAGCTTCATTCCCGGGGAGACCCAGTACTTC. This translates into CASSFIPGETQYF. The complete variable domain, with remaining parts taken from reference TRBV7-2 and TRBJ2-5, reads GAGVSQSPSNKVTEKGKDVELRCDPISGHTALYWYRQSLGQGLEFLIYFQGNSAPDKSGLPSDRFSAERTGGSVSTLTIQRTQQEDSAVYLCASSFIPGETQYFGPGTRLLVL.

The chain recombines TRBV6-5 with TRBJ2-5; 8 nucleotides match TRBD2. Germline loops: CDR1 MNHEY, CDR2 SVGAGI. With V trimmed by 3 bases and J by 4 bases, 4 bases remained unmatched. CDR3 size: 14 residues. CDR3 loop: CASSYRGGRETQYF. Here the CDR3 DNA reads TGTGCCAGCAGTTATCGGGGGGGGCGAGAGACCCAGTACTTC.

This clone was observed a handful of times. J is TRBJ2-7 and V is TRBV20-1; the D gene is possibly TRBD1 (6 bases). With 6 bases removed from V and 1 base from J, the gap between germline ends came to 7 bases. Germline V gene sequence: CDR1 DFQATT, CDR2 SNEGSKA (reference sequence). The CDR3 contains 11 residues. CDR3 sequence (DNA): TGCAGTGCGGGACATTCCTACGAGCAGTACTTC. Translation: CSAGHSYEQYF.

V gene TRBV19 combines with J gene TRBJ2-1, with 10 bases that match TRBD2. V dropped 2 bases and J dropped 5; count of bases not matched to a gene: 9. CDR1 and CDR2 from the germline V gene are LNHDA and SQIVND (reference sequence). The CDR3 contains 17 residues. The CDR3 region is CASSILHSGGTHNEQFF. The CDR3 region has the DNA TGTGCCAGTAGTATACTCCATAGCGGGGGGACCCACAATGAGCAGTTCTTC.

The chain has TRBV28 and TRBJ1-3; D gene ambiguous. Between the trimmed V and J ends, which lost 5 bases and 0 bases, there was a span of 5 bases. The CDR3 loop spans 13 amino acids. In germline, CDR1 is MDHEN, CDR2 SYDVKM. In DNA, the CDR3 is TGTGCCAGCAGTCTGAGCTCTGGAAACACCATATATTTT. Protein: CASSLSSGNTIYF.

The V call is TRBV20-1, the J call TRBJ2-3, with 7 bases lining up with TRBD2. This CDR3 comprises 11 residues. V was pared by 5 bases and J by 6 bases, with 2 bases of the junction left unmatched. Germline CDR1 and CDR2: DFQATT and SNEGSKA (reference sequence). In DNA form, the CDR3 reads TGCAGTGCTTCCGGGGGGGATACGCAGTATTTT. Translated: CSASGGDTQYF.

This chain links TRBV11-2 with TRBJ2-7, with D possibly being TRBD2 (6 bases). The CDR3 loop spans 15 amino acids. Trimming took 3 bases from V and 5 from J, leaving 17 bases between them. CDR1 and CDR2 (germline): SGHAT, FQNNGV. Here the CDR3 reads CASSFFAGLADEQYF. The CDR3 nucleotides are TGTGCCAGCAGCTTTTTCGCGGGGCTAGCTGACGAGCAGTACTTC.

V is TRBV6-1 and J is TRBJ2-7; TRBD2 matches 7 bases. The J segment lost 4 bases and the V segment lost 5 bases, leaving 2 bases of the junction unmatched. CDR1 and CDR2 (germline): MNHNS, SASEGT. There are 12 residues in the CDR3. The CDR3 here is CASSFGGYEQYF. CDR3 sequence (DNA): TGTGCCAGCAGTTTCGGGGGGTACGAGCAGTACTTC.